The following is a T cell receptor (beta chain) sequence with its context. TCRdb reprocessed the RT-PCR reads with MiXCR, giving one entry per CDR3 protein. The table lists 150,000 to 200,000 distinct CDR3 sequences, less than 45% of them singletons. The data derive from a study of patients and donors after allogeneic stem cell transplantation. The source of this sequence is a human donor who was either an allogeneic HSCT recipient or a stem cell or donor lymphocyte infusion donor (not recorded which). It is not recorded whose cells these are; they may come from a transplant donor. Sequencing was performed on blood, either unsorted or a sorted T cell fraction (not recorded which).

The CDR3 reads CASSPGGGTSTNEKLFF. CDR3 bases: TGTGCCAGCAGCCCCGGGGGAGGGACATCAACTAATGAAAAACTGTTTTTT. The gene calls are TRBV7-9 and TRBJ1-4, with a tentative D call TRBD1 (6 bases). The V end lost 5 bases, the J end lost 0 bases, and 16 bases lay between the germline ends. Germline lookup yields CDR1 SEHNR and CDR2 FQNEAQ (reference sequence). The CDR3 spans 17 residues.